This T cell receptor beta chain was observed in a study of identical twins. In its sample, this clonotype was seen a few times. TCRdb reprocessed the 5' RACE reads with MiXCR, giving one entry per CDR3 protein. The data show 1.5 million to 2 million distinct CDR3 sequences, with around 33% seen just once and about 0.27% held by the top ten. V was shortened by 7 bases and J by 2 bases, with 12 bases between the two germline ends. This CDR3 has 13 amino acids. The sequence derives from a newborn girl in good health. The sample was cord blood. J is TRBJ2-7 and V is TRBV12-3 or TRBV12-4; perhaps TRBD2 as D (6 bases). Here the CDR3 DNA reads TGTGCCAGCAACTTGGGGGGTACCTACGAGCAGTACTTC. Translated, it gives CASNLGGTYEQYF.